A single sample gave rise to the 28 T cell receptor beta chains below, sequenced in a study of blood T cell repertoires in COVID-19. Profiling relied on immunoSEQ multiplex PCR, and the TCRdb table lists in-frame clones only, not all of them. Found here are 300,000 or so clones, roughly 87% of them singletons; the top ten hold approximately 5%. Sequenced input: PBMCs or T cells enriched from blood (not recorded which). These receptors were collected from a woman between 25 and 40 years old who had recovered from COVID-19.

Turning to this clone: Distinct nucleotide sequences in the sample also encode this CDR3. The chain employs TRBV5-1 and TRBJ1-2; 10 bases are a match to TRBD1. Germline CDR1 SGHRS, CDR2 YFSETQ. The CDR3 runs to 14 residues. J gave up 5 bases and V 0 bases, and 1 base lay outside the gene matches. In nucleotides, the CDR3 is TGCGCCAGCAGCTTGGGACAGGGGGCATATGGCTACACCTTC. Its translation: CASSLGQGAYGYTF. Full variable domain (rest looked up from reference TRBV5-1 and TRBJ1-2): KAGVTQTPRYLIKTRGQQVTLSCSPISGHRSVSWYQQTPGQGLQFLFEYFSETQRNKGNFPGRFSGRQFSNSRSEMNVSTLELGDSALYLCASSLGQGAYGYTFGSGTRLTVV.

The table lists this clone with a few counts. The V call is TRBV5-1, the J call TRBJ2-7; a possible D gene is TRBD1 (6 bases). Looked up from germline, CDR1 is SGHRS and CDR2 is YFSETQ. The CDR3 sequence is 18 residues long. Trimming cost V 4 bases and J 4 bases, with 27 bases left between them. DNA for the CDR3: TGCGCCAGCAGCGGGACCGGGACATCTAACGCCGGGGCATACGAGCAGTACTTC. Amino acid sequence: CASSGTGTSNAGAYEQYF.

The chain employs TRBV9 and TRBJ2-2; unclear D gene. The CDR3 loop spans 14 amino acids. Germline lookup yields CDR1 SGDLS and CDR2 YYNGEE. V lost 3 bases and J lost 4, with 10 bases in between. CDR3 nucleotides: TGTGCCAGCAGCGGACGACACAGCACCGGGGAGCTGTTTTTT. Translated: CASSGRHSTGELFF. Variable domain in full (rest from reference TRBV9 and TRBJ2-2): DSGVTQTPKHLITATGQRVTLRCSPRSGDLSVYWYQQSLDQGLQFLIQYYNGEERAKGNILERFSAQQFPDLHSELNLSSLELGDSALYFCASSGRHSTGELFFGEGSRLTVL.

V is TRBV7-2 and J is TRBJ1-1; 7 nucleotides line up with TRBD1. The CDR3 extends over 17 amino acids. V lost 0 bases to trimming and J lost 4 bases; unmatched junction nucleotides: 11. CDR1 is SGHTA, CDR2 FQGNSA, per germline. The CDR3 loop is CASSLAGAGGMVTEAFF. CDR3 sequence (DNA): TGTGCCAGCAGCTTAGCGGGGGCAGGGGGTATGGTCACTGAAGCTTTCTTT.

The rearrangement links TRBV5-5 to TRBJ1-2; D is perhaps TRBD1 (5 bases). CDR1 SGHKS and CDR2 YYEKEE come from the germline V gene (reference sequence). The V and J ends lost 6 bases and 4 bases respectively, with 13 bases between them. This CDR3 is 13 amino acids long. CDR3 nucleotides: TGTGCCAGCACCTGGGGCTCTCTCTATGGCTACACCTTC. Translated, it gives CASTWGSLYGYTF.

V and J are TRBV19 and TRBJ1-2; TRBD1 agrees at 8 bases. V was pared by 2 bases and J by 6 bases, with 2 bases of the junction left unmatched. The CDR3 is 13 amino acids. Germline V gene sequence: CDR1 LNHDA, CDR2 SQIVND (reference sequence). This CDR3 is CASSISGGDGYTF. The CDR3 DNA is TGTGCCAGTAGTATATCAGGGGGCGATGGCTACACCTTC.

This clone was counted a single time. The rearrangement uses TRBV18 and TRBJ2-1; 7 nucleotides agree with TRBD1. This CDR3 has 16 amino acids. Germline assignment: CDR1 KGHSH and CDR2 LQKENI. The junction had 11 bases not matched to a gene; V was cut back by 5 bases and J by 4 bases. The CDR3 loop reads CASSDTGATIYNEQFF. The DNA for the CDR3 is TGTGCCAGCTCAGACACAGGGGCGACGATTTACAATGAGCAGTTCTTC. Full variable domain (rest looked up from reference TRBV18 and TRBJ2-1): NAGVMQNPRHLVRRRGQEARLRCSPMKGHSHVYWYRQLPEEGLKFMVYLQKENIIDESGMPKERFSAEFPKEGPSILRIQQVVRGDSAAYFCASSDTGATIYNEQFFGPGTRLTVL.

This chain joins TRBV2 and TRBJ1-5; D may be TRBD1 (5 bases). Per the germline V gene, CDR1 is SNHLY and CDR2 is FYNNEI. The ends were cut back, 0 bases at V and 9 bases at J, with 15 bases in the middle. The CDR3 consists of 15 residues. This CDR3 is CASSEAGAGSRPQHF. In nucleotides, the CDR3 is TGTGCCAGCAGTGAAGCCGGGGCCGGGAGTCGGCCCCAGCATTTT.

The chain recombines TRBV5-1 with TRBJ1-6; maybe TRBD1 (6 bases). The length of the CDR3 is 16 residues. CDR1 and CDR2 from the germline V gene are SGHRS and YFSETQ. V lost 3 bases and J 6 bases, leaving 16 bases between the germline ends. This CDR3 reads CASSSGVGAGNSPLHF. CDR3 nucleotides: TGCGCCAGCAGCTCGGGTGTGGGGGCAGGTAATTCACCCCTCCACTTT.

This clone has only a few counts. The chain is built from TRBV6-2 or TRBV6-3 and TRBJ2-7; D unclear. Germline V gives CDR1 MNHEY, CDR2 SVGEGT. CDR3 length: 11 amino acids. Trimming left V 2 bases short and J 5 bases short, with 4 bases between. The CDR3 DNA is TGTGCCAGCAGTTACGCGGACGAGCAGTACTTC. It codes for CASSYADEQYF.

V and J are TRBV27 and TRBJ1-6; 7 bases are shared with TRBD1. This CDR3 contains 15 residues. Germline CDR1 reads MNHEY; CDR2 reads SMNVEV (reference sequence). V lost 4 bases to trimming and J lost 7 bases; unmatched junction nucleotides: 7. The CDR3 DNA reads TGTGCCAGCAGTTGGAGGGGGCTAGGGAATTCACCCCTCCACTTT. Translating it yields CASSWRGLGNSPLHF.

The rearrangement joins TRBV11-2 to TRBJ2-3; possibly TRBD1 for D (6 bases). Germline CDR1 is SGHAT and CDR2 is FQNNGV. Trimming removed 1 base at V and 5 bases at J, with 10 bases between. This CDR3 contains 14 residues. The CDR3 loop is CASSLVGARDTQYF. CDR3 nucleotide sequence: TGTGCCAGCAGCTTAGTGGGGGCGAGAGATACGCAGTATTTT.

The chain couples TRBV4-1 to TRBJ1-4; TRBD1 might be the D (5 bases). Germline V gene data show CDR1 as MGHRA and CDR2 as YSYEKL. The CDR3 has 16 residues. V was trimmed by 0 bases and J by 6 bases, leaving 14 bases between them. The CDR3 DNA reads as TGCGCCAGCAGCCAAGATTGGTGGAGGGGAGATGAAAAACTGTTTTTT. Translating gives CASSQDWWRGDEKLFF.

V gene TRBV29-1 combines with J gene TRBJ2-5; a possible D gene is TRBD2 (5 bases). The CDR3 spans 13 residues. The V gene lost 7 bases and the J gene lost 2 bases, with 14 bases spanning the gap. Germline lookup yields CDR1 SQVTM and CDR2 ANQGSEA. CDR3 sequence (DNA): TGCAGCGGCGTCAGGACTGTACAAGAGACCCAGTACTTC. It encodes CSGVRTVQETQYF. Looking up the rest from reference TRBV29-1 and TRBJ2-5 gives the full variable domain: SAVISQKPSRDICQRGTSLTIQCQVDSQVTMMFWYRQQPGQSLTLIATANQGSEATYESGFVIDKFPISRPNLTFSTLTVSNMSPEDSSIYLCSGVRTVQETQYFGPGTRLLVL.

J is TRBJ1-2 and V is TRBV6-5; a possible D gene is TRBD1 (5 bases). The CDR3 length is 15 residues. Trimming cost V 2 bases and J 4 bases, with 14 bases left between them. Per germline, CDR1 MNHEY and CDR2 SVGAGI. CDR3 bases: TGTGCCAGCAGTTACGGTCCCGGGGGAGGCTATGGCTACACCTTC. Encoded protein: CASSYGPGGGYGYTF.

This clone was seen just once. This same CDR3 is encoded by further DNA sequences in the sample. Here the CDR3 DNA reads TGTGCCAGCTCACCAGGACAGGGGGGGAACTATGGCTACACCTTC. This sequence encodes CASSPGQGGNYGYTF. The genes are TRBV18 and TRBJ1-2, with 10 bases fitting TRBD1. There are 15 residues in the CDR3. Unmatched junction bases numbered 2, after V lost 2 bases and J lost 2 bases. Germline CDR1 KGHSH, CDR2 LQKENI.

V usage is TRBV7-9 and J usage is TRBJ1-2, with a weak D call TRBD1 (5 bases). In germline, CDR1 is SEHNR, CDR2 FQNEAQ (reference sequence). V lost 1 base and J lost 8, with 17 bases in between. The CDR3 loop spans 15 amino acids. Here the CDR3 reads CASSLGGTGFGGYTF. CDR3 coding DNA: TGTGCCAGCAGCTTAGGCGGGACCGGGTTCGGGGGCTACACCTTC.

CDR3 sequence: CASSLGDSPLHF. In nucleotides, the CDR3 is TGTGCCAGCAGCCTGGGAGATTCACCCCTCCACTTT. V gene TRBV2 combines with J gene TRBJ1-6; no clear D. V was shortened by 6 bases and J by 8 bases, with 8 bases between the two germline ends. Germline CDR1 SNHLY, CDR2 FYNNEI. This CDR3 is 12 amino acids long.

This chain uses TRBV9 with TRBJ1-4; 7 bases fit TRBD1. The CDR3 has 15 residues. V was clipped by 2 bases and J by 7 bases; unmatched bases: 8. CDR1 is SGDLS and CDR2 is YYNGEE in the germline V gene. CDR3 sequence: CASSVSQGRGEKLFF. As DNA, the CDR3 is TGTGCCAGCAGCGTCTCACAGGGGCGGGGTGAAAAACTGTTTTTT.

The chain couples TRBV3-1 (or the pseudogene TRBV3-2) to TRBJ2-3, with TRBD2 identical over 13 bases. J lost 4 bases, V lost 4 bases, and 11 bases had no gene match. Germline V gives CDR1 LGHDT, CDR2 YNNKEL (reference sequence). The CDR3 has 18 residues. CDR3 loop: CASSPPGLAGWYADTQYF. As DNA, the CDR3 is TGTGCCAGCAGCCCACCGGGACTAGCGGGGTGGTATGCAGATACGCAGTATTTT.

This chain connects TRBV11-2 to TRBJ2-2; D may be TRBD1 (5 bases). The CDR3 runs to 16 residues. Trimming pared 1 base from V and 0 bases from J, leaving 9 bases between. CDR1 is SGHAT, CDR2 FQNNGV, per germline. For the CDR3, the DNA is TGTGCCAGCAGCTTAGTTTCAGGGTCGAACACCGGGGAGCTGTTTTTT. Its protein is CASSLVSGSNTGELFF.

This sequence joins TRBV3-1 (or the pseudogene TRBV3-2) and TRBJ1-6; TRBD1 matches 8 bases. V shed 4 bases and J 7 bases; nucleotides not matched to a gene: 12. Germline CDR1 LGHDT, CDR2 YNNKEL (reference sequence). The CDR3 spans 17 residues. The DNA of the CDR3 is TGTGCCAGCAGCCTTTTCTCCGGTGGGACAGGAAATTCACCCCTCCACTTT. It specifies CASSLFSGGTGNSPLHF.

This clone appeared a few times. This chain links TRBV5-4 with TRBJ1-2, with D maybe TRBD1 (6 bases). CDR1 SGHNT and CDR2 YYREEE come from the germline V gene (reference sequence). There are 14 residues in the CDR3. With 4 bases removed from V and 6 bases from J, the gap between germline ends came to 16 bases. The CDR3 DNA sequence: TGTGCCAGCAGCGGAATACAGGGCGGTGATGGCTACACCTTC. Protein sequence: CASSGIQGGDGYTF.

The chain joins TRBV6-5 to TRBJ1-1; maybe TRBD1 (6 bases). This CDR3 region has 15 residues. The germline V and J ends were trimmed by 5 bases and 6 bases, with 19 bases remaining between them. CDR1 and CDR2 (germline): MNHEY, SVGAGI. DNA of the CDR3: TGTGCCAGCAGTCGCCTCACAGGGAAACGGGCTGAAGCTTTCTTT. Translated, it gives CASSRLTGKRAEAFF.

The chain joins TRBV9 to TRBJ2-2; 10 bases align to TRBD1. Germline V gene data show CDR1 as SGDLS and CDR2 as YYNGEE. The J segment lost 7 bases and the V segment lost 3 bases, leaving 6 bases of the junction unmatched. The CDR3 length is 15 residues. CDR3 region: CASSGRQGADGELFF. The DNA of the CDR3 is TGTGCCAGCAGCGGCCGACAGGGGGCGGACGGGGAGCTGTTTTTT.

The chain joins TRBV7-8 to TRBJ1-4; D not certain. V dropped 5 bases and J dropped 0 bases, with 13 bases sitting between them. This CDR3 is built from 16 residues. Germline V CDR1 and CDR2: SGHVS, FQNEAQ. The chain's CDR3 is CASSPRRIATNEKLFF. Written as DNA, the CDR3 is TGTGCCAGCAGCCCTCGGAGGATTGCAACTAATGAAAAACTGTTTTTT.

The chain couples TRBV5-4 to TRBJ2-3; TRBD1 matches at 7 bases. The CDR3 spans 14 residues. V was clipped by 3 bases and J by 2 bases; unmatched bases: 3. Germline assignment: CDR1 SGHNT and CDR2 YYREEE (reference sequence). The CDR3 sequence is CASSSGQITDTQYF. The DNA of the CDR3 is TGTGCCAGCAGCTCGGGACAGATCACAGATACGCAGTATTTT.

The CDR3 bases are TGTGCCAGCAGCCCCCGGCAGGCATCATTTCTTATGAACACTGAAGCTTTCTTT. Translating gives CASSPRQASFLMNTEAFF. V usage is TRBV7-9 and J usage is TRBJ1-1; no firm D call. Trimming stripped 5 bases from V and 0 bases from J, with 22 bases between. Looked up from germline, CDR1 is SEHNR and CDR2 is FQNEAQ (reference sequence). This CDR3 is built from 18 residues.